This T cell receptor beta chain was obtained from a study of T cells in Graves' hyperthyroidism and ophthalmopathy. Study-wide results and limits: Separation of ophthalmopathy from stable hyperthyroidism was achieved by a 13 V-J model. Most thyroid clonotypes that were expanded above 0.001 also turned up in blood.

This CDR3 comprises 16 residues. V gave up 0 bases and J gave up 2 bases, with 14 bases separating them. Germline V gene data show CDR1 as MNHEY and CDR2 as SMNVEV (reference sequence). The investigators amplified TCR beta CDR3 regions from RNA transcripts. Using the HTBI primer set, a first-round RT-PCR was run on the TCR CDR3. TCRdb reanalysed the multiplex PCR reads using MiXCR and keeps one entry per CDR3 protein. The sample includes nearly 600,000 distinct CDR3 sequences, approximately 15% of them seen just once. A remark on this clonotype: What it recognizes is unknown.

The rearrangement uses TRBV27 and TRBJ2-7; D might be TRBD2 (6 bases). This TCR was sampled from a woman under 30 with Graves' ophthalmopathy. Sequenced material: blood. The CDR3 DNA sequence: TGTGCCAGCAGTTTATCGTTTCGGAGGGGACCCTACGAGCAGTACTTC. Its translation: CASSLSFRRGPYEQYF.